This T cell receptor beta chain was recorded in a study of metastatic and nonmetastatic thyroid tumors. With MiXCR, TCRdb called clones anew from the PCR reads. The sample records approximately 21,000 clones, roughly 20% being singletons. Ahead of thyroid surgery, no patient had received treatment of any kind. The CDR3 consists of 12 residues. Germline loops: CDR1 DFQATT, CDR2 SNEGSKA (reference sequence). The receptor was isolated from a female donor with papillary thyroid cancer or a benign thyroid nodule (not recorded which). Some clones in this sample may be carry-over from other donors' samples. Sequencing was done on a sample of adjacent normal tissue. The J gene is TRBJ2-5, the V gene TRBV20-1; a possible D gene is TRBD2 (5 bases). The CDR3 DNA reads TGCGGCAAGACGGGGAACTGGGATACCCAGTACTTC. The encoded protein is CGKTGNWDTQYF.